The clone carrying this T cell receptor (beta chain) was seen more than once but under ten times. Its matching antigen is unknown. TCR beta CDR3 regions were amplified from RNA transcripts. Carried out on the TCR CDR3, a first-round RT-PCR used the HTBI primer set. TCRdb passed the multiplex PCR reads through MiXCR, listing each CDR3 protein once. The sample lists about 720,000 distinct CDR3 sequences; around 17% were seen once. Per germline, CDR1 KGHDR and CDR2 SFDVKD. The CDR3 sequence is 12 residues long. V lost 5 bases to trimming and J lost 7 bases, with 11 bases between them. Exclusion followed for patients with uncontrolled infection, other autoimmune disease, pregnancy or lactation. This specimen belongs to a study of T cells in Graves' hyperthyroidism and ophthalmopathy. Overall study: Upon initial diagnosis and before any treatment, peripheral blood was collected. Whole-study findings and limits: The model made its ophthalmopathy prediction, and onset followed a median 6.5 months later.

Sequences were obtained from blood. This TCR derives from a young man with Graves' hyperthyroidism. V usage is TRBV24-1 and J usage is TRBJ2-7, with D hard to call. In DNA form, the CDR3 reads TGTGCCACCAGTGTAGGTGGGCGTGAGCAGTACTTC. This encodes CATSVGGREQYF.